This TCR beta chain appears in the sequencing data of a study of T cell clonotyping in hematopoietic cell transplantation. Study findings and constraints: CD4 and CD8 repertoire contributions could not be separated without sorting.

TCRdb's table, derived via immunoSEQ multiplex PCR, lists solely in-frame clones and lacks some. The sample comprises 10,000 to 15,000 clones, around 49% of which are singletons, and 9.5% to 13% rests with the top ten. As concerns this clone: Its antigen remains unidentified.

The CDR3 is 15 amino acids. Germline V CDR1 and CDR2: MDHEN, SYDVKM. V shed 3 bases and J shed 3 bases, with 11 bases lying between them. The chain recombines TRBV28 with TRBJ1-4, with D possibly matching TRBD1 (5 bases). Material for sequencing was peripheral blood mononuclear cells. This TCR was recovered from a man between 45 and 60 years old in good health. Some clones in this sample may be carry-over from other donors' samples. The DNA for the CDR3 is TGTGCCAGCAGTTTGGGGACTGCTGCTAATGAAAAACTGTTTTTT. The encoded protein is CASSLGTAANEKLFF.